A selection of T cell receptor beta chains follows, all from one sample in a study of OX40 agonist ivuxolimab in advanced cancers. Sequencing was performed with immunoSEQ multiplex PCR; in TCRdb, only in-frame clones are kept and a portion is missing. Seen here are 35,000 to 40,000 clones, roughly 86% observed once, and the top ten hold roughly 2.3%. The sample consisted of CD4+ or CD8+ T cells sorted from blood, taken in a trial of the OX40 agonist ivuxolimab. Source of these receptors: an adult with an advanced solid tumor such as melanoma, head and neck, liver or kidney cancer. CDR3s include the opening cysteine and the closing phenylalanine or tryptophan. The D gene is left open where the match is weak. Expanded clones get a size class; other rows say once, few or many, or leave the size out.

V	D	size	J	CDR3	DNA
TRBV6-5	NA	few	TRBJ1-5	CASSRDINQPQHF	TGTGCCAGCAGTAGGGACATCAATCAGCCCCAGCATTTT
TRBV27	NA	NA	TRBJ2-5	CASSSSGGAGTQYF	TGTGCCAGCAGTTCGAGTGGGGGGGCGGGGACCCAGTACTTC
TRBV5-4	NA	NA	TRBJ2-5	CASNDRQQETQYF	TGTGCCTCTAACGATAGACAGCAAGAGACCCAGTACTTC
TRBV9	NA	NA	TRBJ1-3	CASSSGRAVNTIYF	TGTGCCAGCAGCTCAGGAAGGGCTGTGAACACCATATATTTT
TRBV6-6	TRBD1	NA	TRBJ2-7	CASSYRDRVYEQYF	TGTGCCAGCAGTTACAGGGACAGGGTCTACGAGCAGTACTTC
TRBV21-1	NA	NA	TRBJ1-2	CASSMLLLSDYGYTF	TGTGCCAGCAGCATGCTGCTGCTATCTGACTATGGCTACACCTTC
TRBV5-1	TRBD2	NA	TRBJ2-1	CASSLGTSGVGQFF	TGCGCCAGCAGCTTGGGGACTAGCGGGGTTGGGCAGTTCTTC
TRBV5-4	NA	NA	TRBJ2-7	CASSSDGLYEQYF	TGTGCCAGCAGCTCTGACGGACTCTACGAGCAGTACTTC
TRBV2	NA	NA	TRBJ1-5	CASSGVGLGQPQHF	TGTGCCAGCAGTGGGGTGGGGCTGGGACAGCCCCAGCATTTT
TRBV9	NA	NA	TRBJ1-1	CASSRVAGVTEAFF	TGTGCCAGCAGCCGGGTGGCAGGGGTCACTGAAGCTTTCTTT
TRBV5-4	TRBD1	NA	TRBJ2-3	CASSVNDRGKTQYF	TGTGCCAGCAGCGTGAACGACAGGGGGAAAACGCAGTATTTT
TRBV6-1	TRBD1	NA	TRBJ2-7	CASGLRGQGGYEQYF	TGTGCCAGCGGCCTGAGGGGACAGGGAGGGTACGAGCAGTACTTC
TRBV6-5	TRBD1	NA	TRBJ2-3	CASHGTATDTQYF	TGTGCCAGCCATGGGACAGCCACAGATACGCAGTATTTT
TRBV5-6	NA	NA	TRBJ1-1	CASSLRGNTEAFF	TGTGCCAGCAGCTTAAGAGGGAACACTGAAGCTTTCTTT
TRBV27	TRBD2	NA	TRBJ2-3	CASIDEASGGRGTQYF	TGTGCCAGCATCGATGAGGCTAGCGGGGGGCGGGGTACGCAGTATTTT
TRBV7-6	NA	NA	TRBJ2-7	CASSLVSNYEQYF	TGTGCCAGCAGCTTGGTCAGTAACTACGAGCAGTACTTC
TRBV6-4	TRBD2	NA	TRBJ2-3	CASSPRTSGEDTDTQYF	TGTGCCAGCAGTCCACGGACTAGCGGGGAAGACACAGATACGCAGTATTTT
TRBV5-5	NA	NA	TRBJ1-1	CASSFRSGTEAFF	TGTGCCAGCAGCTTTCGGAGTGGCACTGAAGCTTTCTTT
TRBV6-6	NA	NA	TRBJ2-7	CASSYSTSGEQYF	TGTGCCAGCAGTTACTCGACGTCGGGAGAGCAGTACTTC
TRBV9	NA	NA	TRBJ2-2	CASSVDYLDDTGELFF	TGTGCCAGCAGCGTAGATTATCTGGACGACACCGGGGAGCTGTTTTTT
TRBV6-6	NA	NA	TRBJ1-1	CASSYERGGAYEAFF	TGTGCCAGCAGTTACGAGAGGGGGGGAGCTTACGAAGCTTTCTTT
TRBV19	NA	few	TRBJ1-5	CASSGTLDQPQHF	TGTGCCAGTAGTGGGACGCTAGATCAGCCCCAGCATTTT
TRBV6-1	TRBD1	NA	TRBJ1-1	CASLTAGGTEAFF	TGTGCCAGCCTAACCGCAGGGGGAACTGAAGCTTTCTTT
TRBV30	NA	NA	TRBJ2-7	CAWRRGHHEQYF	TGTGCCTGGAGACGGGGTCACCACGAGCAGTACTTC
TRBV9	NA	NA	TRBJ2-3	CASSSRQGGSTDTQYF	TGTGCCAGCAGCTCAAGACAGGGAGGAAGCACAGATACGCAGTATTTT
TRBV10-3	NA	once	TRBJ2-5	CAISESSRAGKETQYF	TGTGCCATCAGTGAGTCGAGCAGGGCCGGGAAAGAGACCCAGTACTTC
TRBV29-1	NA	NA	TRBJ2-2	CSVEILTGNTGELFF	TGCAGCGTTGAAATCTTGACAGGGAACACCGGGGAGCTGTTTTTT
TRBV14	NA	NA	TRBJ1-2	CASSQGNYGYTF	TGTGCCAGCAGCCAGGGAAACTATGGCTACACCTTC
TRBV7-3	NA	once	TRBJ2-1	CASSPSTYSSYNEQFF	TGTGCCAGCAGCCCGTCGACATACAGCTCCTACAATGAGCAGTTCTTC
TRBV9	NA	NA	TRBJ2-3	CASSVGPDTDTQYF	TGTGCCAGCAGCGTAGGGCCAGACACAGATACGCAGTATTTT